This TCR beta chain was profiled in a study of circulating CD8 cells and anti-PD-1 response in melanoma. The QIAseq Immune Repertoire TCR panel built the libraries from roughly 15 ng of total RNA. TCRdb fed the reads into MiXCR, producing one record per CDR3 protein. The sample holds roughly 600 distinct CDR3 sequences, 3.8% seen once. This CDR3 has 18 amino acids. Germline CDR1 LGHNT, CDR2 FRNRAP. V lost 8 bases and J 2 bases, leaving 26 bases between the germline ends. This clonotype is deemed medium-sized. Live CD3+CD8+TCRalphabeta+ cells were sorted into four subsets by PD-1 and/or TIGIT. The receptor comes from a human donor with melanoma. The source material was CD8+ T cells from PBMCs, sampled at baseline or after one month of anti-PD-1 therapy (not recorded which). The chain couples TRBV12-5 to TRBJ2-3, with D perhaps matching TRBD2 (6 bases). The CDR3, as DNA: TGTGCTAGTTCGTGGTCTACCGCCGCTAGCGCCCTCACAGATACGCAGTATTTT. Its translation is CASSWSTAASALTDTQYF.